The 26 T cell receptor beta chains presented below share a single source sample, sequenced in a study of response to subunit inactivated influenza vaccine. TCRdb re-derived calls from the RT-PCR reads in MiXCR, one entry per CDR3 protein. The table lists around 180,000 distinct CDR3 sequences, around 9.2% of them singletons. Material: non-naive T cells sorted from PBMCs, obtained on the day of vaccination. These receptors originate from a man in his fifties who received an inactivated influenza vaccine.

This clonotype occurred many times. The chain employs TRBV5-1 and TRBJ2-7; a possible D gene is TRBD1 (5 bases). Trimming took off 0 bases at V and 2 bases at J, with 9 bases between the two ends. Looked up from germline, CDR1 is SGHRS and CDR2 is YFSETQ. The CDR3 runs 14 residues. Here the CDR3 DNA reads TGCGCCAGCAGCTTGGTGGAAGGGGCCTACGAGCAGTACTTC. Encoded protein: CASSLVEGAYEQYF.

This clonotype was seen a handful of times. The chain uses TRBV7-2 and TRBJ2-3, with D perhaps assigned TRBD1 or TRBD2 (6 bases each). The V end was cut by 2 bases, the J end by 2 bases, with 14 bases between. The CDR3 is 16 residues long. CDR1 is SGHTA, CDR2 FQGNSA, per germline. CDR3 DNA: TGTGCCAGCAGCTTATCCGCGGGACATTACACAGATACGCAGTATTTT. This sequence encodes CASSLSAGHYTDTQYF.

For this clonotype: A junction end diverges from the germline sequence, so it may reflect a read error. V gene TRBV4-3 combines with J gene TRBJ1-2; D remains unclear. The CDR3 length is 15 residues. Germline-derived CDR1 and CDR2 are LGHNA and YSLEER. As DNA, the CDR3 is TGCGCCAGTAGCCACACCGGAAGGGCCCATGGGGGCTACACCTTC. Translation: CASSHTGRAHGGYTF.

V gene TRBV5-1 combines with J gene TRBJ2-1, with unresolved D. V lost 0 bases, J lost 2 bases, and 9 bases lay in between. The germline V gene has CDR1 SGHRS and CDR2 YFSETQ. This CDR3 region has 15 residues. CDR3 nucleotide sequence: TGCGCCAGCAGCTTGGGGTCGAGGACCTACAATGAGCAGTTCTTC. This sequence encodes CASSLGSRTYNEQFF.

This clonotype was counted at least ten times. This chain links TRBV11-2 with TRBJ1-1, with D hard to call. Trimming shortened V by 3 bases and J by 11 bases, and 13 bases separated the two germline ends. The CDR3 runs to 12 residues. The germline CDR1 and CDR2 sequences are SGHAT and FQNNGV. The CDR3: CASSFLDGKAFF. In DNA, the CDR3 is TGTGCCAGCAGCTTTTTGGACGGGAAGGCTTTCTTT.

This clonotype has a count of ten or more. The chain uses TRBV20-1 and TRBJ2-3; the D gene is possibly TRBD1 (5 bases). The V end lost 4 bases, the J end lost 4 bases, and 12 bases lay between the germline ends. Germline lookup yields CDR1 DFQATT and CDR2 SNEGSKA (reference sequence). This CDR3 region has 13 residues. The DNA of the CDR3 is TGCAGTGCTAACTGGAAAGGGGCAGATACGCAGTATTTT. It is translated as CSANWKGADTQYF.

The CDR3 sequence: CASSYGQGLNQPQHF. CDR3 nucleotide sequence: TGTGCCAGCAGTTACGGACAGGGTCTCAATCAGCCCCAGCATTTT. V and J are TRBV28 and TRBJ1-5; 8 nucleotides match TRBD1. Germline CDR1 and CDR2: MDHEN and SYDVKM. Trimming at V came to 4 bases and at J to 3 bases, leaving 5 bases not matched to a gene. This CDR3 contains 15 residues. Full variable domain (rest looked up from reference TRBV28 and TRBJ1-5): DVKVTQSSRYLVKRTGEKVFLECVQDMDHENMFWYRQDPGLGLRLIYFSYDVKMKEKGDIPEGYSVSREKKERFSLILESASTNQTSMYLCASSYGQGLNQPQHFGDGTRLSIL.

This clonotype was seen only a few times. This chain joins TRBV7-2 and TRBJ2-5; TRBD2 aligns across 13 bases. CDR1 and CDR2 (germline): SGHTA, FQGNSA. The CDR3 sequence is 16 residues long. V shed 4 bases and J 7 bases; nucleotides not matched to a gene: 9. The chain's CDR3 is CASSSITSGRAGTQYF. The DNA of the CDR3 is TGTGCCAGCAGCTCTATAACTAGCGGGAGGGCCGGGACCCAGTACTTC.

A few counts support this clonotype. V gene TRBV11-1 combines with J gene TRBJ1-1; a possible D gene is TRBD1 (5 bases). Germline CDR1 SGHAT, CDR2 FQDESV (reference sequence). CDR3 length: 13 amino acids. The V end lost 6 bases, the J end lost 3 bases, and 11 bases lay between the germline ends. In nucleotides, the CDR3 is TGTGCCAGCAGACCAGAGGGGTACACTGAAGCTTTCTTT. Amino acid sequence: CASRPEGYTEAFF.

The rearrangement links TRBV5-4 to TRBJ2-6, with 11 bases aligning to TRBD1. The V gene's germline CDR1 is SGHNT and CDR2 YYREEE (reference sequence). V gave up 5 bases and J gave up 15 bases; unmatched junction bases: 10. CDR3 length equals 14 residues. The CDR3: CASREPDRGPSLTF. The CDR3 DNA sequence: TGTGCCAGCAGGGAACCGGACAGGGGGCCCTCCCTGACTTTC.

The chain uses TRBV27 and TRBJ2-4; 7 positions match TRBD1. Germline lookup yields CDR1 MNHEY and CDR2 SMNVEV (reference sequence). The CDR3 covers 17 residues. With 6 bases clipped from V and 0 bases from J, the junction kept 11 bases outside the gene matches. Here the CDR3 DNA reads TGTGCCAGCAGGCAGTGGAGGCAGGGGGTAGCCAAAAACATTCAGTACTTC. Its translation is CASRQWRQGVAKNIQYF.

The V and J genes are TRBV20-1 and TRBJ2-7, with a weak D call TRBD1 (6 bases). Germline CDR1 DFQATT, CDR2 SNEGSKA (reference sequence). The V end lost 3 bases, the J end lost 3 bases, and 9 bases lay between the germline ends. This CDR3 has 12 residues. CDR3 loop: CSASVQGYEQYF. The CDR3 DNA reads TGCAGTGCTAGCGTACAGGGCTACGAGCAGTACTTC.

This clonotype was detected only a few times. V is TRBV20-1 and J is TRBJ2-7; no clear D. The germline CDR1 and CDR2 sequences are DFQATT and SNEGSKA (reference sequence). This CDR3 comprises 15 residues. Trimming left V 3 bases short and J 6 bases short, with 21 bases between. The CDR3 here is CSARTPGQSSGEQYF. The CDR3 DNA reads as TGCAGTGCTAGGACTCCGGGCCAATCCTCGGGCGAGCAGTACTTC.

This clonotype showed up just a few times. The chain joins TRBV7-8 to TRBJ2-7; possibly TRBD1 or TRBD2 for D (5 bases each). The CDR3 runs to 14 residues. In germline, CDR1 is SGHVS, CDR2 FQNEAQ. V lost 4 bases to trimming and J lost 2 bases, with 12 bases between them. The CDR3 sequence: CASSYGTVTYEQYF. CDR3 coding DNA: TGTGCCAGCAGCTACGGGACGGTGACCTACGAGCAGTACTTC. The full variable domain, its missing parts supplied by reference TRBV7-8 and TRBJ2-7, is GAGVSQSPRYKVAKRGQDVALRCDPISGHVSLFWYQQALGQGPEFLTYFQNEAQLDKSGLPSDRFFAERPEGSVSTLKIQRTQQEDSAVYLCASSYGTVTYEQYFGPGTRLTVT.

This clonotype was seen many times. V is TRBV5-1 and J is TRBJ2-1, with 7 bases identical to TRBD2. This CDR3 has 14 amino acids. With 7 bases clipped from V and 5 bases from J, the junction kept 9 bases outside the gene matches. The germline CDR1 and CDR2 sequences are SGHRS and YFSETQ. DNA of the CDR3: TGCGCCAGCGGAGACAGCGGGGCCCACAATGAGCAGTTCTTC. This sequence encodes CASGDSGAHNEQFF.

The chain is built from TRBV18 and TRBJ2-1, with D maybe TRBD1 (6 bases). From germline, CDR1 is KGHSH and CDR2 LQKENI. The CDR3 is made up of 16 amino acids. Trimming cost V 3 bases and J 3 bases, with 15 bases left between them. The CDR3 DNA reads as TGTGCCAGCTCACCCCAGGGGCGCCCCGGCTACAATGAGCAGTTCTTC. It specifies CASSPQGRPGYNEQFF. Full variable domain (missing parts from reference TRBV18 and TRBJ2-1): NAGVMQNPRHLVRRRGQEARLRCSPMKGHSHVYWYRQLPEEGLKFMVYLQKENIIDESGMPKERFSAEFPKEGPSILRIQQVVRGDSAAYFCASSPQGRPGYNEQFFGPGTRLTVL.

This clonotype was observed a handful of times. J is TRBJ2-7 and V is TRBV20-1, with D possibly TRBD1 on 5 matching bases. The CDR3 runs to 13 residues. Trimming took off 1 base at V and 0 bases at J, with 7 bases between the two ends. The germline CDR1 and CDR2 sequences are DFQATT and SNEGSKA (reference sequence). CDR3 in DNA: TGCAGTGCTAGAGGGGGCCTCTCCTACGAGCAGTACTTC. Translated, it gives CSARGGLSYEQYF.

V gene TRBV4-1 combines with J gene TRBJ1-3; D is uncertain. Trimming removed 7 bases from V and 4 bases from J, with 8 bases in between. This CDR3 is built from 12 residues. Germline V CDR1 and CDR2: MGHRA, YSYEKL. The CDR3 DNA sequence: TGCGCCAGCAAGGGAGTCGGAAACACCATATATTTT. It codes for CASKGVGNTIYF.

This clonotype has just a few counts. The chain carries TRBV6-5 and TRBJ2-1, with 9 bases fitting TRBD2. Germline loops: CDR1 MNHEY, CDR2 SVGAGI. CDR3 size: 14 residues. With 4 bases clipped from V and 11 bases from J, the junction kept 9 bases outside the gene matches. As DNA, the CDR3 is TGTGCCAGCAGTTTAACGGCGGGGGGGACTCAGCAGTTCTTC. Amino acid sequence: CASSLTAGGTQQFF.

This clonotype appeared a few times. The CDR3 loop reads CASSWTGSSGFSDTQYF. CDR3 nucleotides: TGTGCCAGCAGCTGGACGGGGTCTAGCGGGTTCTCAGATACGCAGTATTTT. The genes are TRBV7-8 and TRBJ2-3; 8 nucleotides line up with TRBD2. The CDR3 is 17 amino acids. After removal of 4 bases from V and 4 bases from J, the junction contained 13 bases not matched to a gene. CDR1 SGHVS and CDR2 FQNEAQ come from the germline V gene.

CDR3 loop: CSARIGQGAGEQYF. For the CDR3, the DNA is TGCAGCGCGAGGATAGGACAGGGGGCAGGGGAGCAGTACTTC. The chain couples TRBV29-1 to TRBJ2-7, with 11 bases that match TRBD1. The CDR3 runs to 14 residues. Germline V CDR1 and CDR2: SQVTM, ANQGSEA. Losses at the gene ends were 7 bases for V and 7 bases for J; bases not matched to a gene: 12.

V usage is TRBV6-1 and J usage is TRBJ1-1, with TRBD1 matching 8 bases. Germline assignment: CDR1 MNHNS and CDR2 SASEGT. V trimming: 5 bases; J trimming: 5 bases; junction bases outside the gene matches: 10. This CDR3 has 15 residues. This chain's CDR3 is CASSKDRVSWTEAFF. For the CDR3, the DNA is TGTGCCAGCAGTAAGGACAGGGTATCGTGGACTGAAGCTTTCTTT.

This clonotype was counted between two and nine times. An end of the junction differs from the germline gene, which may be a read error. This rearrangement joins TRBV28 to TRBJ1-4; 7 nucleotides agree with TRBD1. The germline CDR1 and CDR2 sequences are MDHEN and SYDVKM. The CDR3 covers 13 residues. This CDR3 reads CASSLSPGDSLLF. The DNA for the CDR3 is TGTGCCAGCAGTTTATCCCCCGGGGACAGCCTCCTTTTT. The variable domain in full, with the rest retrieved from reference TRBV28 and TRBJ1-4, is DVKVTQSSRYLVKRTGEKVFLECVQDMDHENMFWYRQDPGLGLRLIYFSYDVKMKEKGDIPEGYSVSREKKERFSLILESASTNQTSMYLCASSLSPGDSLLFGSGTQLSVL.

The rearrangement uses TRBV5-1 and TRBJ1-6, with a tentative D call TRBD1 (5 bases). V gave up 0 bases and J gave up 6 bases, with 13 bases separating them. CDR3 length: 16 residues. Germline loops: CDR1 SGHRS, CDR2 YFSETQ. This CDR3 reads CASSLEVTAINSPLHF. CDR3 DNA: TGCGCCAGCAGCTTGGAAGTGACAGCAATTAATTCACCCCTCCACTTT.

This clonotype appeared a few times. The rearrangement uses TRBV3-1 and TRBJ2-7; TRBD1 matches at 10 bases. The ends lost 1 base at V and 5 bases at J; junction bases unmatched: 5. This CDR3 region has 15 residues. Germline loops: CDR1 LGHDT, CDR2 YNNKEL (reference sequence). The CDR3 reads CASSQVGTGANEQYF. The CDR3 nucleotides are TGTGCCAGCAGCCAAGTGGGGACAGGGGCCAACGAGCAGTACTTC.

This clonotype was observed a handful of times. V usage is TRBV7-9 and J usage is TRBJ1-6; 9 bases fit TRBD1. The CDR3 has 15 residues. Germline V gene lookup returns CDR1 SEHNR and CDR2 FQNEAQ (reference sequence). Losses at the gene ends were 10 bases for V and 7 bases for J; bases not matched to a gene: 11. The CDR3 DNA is TGTGCCACCAAGGCTGTGACAGGGGGGAATTCACCCCTCCACTTT. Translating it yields CATKAVTGGNSPLHF.